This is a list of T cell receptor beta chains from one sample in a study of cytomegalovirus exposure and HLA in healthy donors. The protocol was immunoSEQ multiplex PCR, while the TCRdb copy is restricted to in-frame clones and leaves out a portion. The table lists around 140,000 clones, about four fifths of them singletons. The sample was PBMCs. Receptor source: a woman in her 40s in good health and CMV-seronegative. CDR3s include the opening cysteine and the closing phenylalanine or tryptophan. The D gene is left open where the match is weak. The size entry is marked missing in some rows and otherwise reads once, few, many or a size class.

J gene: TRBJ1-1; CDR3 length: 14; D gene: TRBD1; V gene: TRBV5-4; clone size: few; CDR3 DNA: TGTGCCAGCAGCTTTGACAGGGGGAACACTGAAGCTTTCTTT; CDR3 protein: CASSFDRGNTEAFF
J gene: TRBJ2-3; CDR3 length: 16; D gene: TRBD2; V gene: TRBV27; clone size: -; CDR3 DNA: TGTGCCAGCAGCCAGGTTAGCGGGGGCTACACAGATACGCAGTATTTT; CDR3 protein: CASSQVSGGYTDTQYF
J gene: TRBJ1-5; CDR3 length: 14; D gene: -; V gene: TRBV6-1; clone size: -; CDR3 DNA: TGTGCCACCCACGGTGAGGGAGGCAATCAGCCCCAGCATTTT; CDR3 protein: CATHGEGGNQPQHF
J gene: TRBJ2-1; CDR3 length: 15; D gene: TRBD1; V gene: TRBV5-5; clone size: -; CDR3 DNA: TGTGCCAGCACTGCGGGGACAGGGGCGGGTGATGAGCAGTTCTTC; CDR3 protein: CASTAGTGAGDEQFF
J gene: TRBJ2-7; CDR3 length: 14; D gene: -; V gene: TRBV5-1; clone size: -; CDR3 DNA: TGCGCCAGCAGCTTGAATAAGGGGGCCTACGAGCAGTACTTC; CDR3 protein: CASSLNKGAYEQYF
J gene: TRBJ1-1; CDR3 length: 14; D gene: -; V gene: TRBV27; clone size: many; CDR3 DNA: TGTGCCAGCAGCCCCTGGGGGGTAAACACTGAAGCTTTCTTT; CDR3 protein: CASSPWGVNTEAFF
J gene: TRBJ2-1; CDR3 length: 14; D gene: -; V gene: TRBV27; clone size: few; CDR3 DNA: TGTGCCAGCAGTTTCGCCCAGGACTACAATGAGCAGTTCTTC; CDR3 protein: CASSFAQDYNEQFF
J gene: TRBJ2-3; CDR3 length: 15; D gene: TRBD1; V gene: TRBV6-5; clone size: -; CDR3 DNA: TGTGCCAGCAGTGGCCGGGACAGAATCACAGATACGCAGTATTTT; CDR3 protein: CASSGRDRITDTQYF
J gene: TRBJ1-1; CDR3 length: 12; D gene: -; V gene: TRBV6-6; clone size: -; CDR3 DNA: TGTGCCAGCAGGTCCACAGGGACTGAAGCTTTCTTT; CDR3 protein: CASRSTGTEAFF
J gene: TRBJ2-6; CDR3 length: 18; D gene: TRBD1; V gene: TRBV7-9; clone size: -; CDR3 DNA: TGTGCCAGCAGCTTAGCGGGACAGGGGGCGAGAGGGGCCAACGTCCTGACTTTC; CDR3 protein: CASSLAGQGARGANVLTF
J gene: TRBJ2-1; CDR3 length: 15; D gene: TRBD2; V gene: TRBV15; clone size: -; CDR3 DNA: TGTGCCACCAGCGGACTAGCGGGGGGGTACAATGAGCAGTTCTTC; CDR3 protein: CATSGLAGGYNEQFF
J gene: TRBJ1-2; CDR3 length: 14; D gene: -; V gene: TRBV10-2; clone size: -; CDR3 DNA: TGCGCCAGCAGTGAGTCCGGGCCGGGGTTCGGCTACACCTTC; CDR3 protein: CASSESGPGFGYTF
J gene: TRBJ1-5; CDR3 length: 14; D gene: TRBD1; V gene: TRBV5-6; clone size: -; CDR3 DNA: TGTGCCAGCAGCGGAGGACAGGGAGGGCAGCCCCAGCATTTT; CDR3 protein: CASSGGQGGQPQHF
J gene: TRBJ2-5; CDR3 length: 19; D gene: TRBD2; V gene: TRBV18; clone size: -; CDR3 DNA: TGTGCCAGCTCACCACTCCCGGGACTAGCGGGGGAGACCAAAGAGACCCAGTACTTC; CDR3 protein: CASSPLPGLAGETKETQYF
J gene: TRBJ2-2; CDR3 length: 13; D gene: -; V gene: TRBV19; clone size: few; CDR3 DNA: TGTGCCAGTAGTGCACTAGGCACCGGGGAGCTGTTTTTT; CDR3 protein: CASSALGTGELFF
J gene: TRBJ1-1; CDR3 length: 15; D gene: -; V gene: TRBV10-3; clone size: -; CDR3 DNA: TGTGCCATCAGTGAGTCGGCGCAGACAACCACTGAAGCTTTCTTT; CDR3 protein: CAISESAQTTTEAFF
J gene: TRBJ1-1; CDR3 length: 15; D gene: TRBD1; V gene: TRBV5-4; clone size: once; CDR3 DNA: TGTGCCAGCAGCTTGAATAACAGGGGGCACACTGAAGCTTTCTTT; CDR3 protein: CASSLNNRGHTEAFF
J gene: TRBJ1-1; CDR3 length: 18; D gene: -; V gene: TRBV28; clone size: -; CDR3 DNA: TGTGCCAGCAGTTTACTCCGGTCAGGGGAGGGATGGAACACTGAAGCTTTCTTT; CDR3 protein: CASSLLRSGEGWNTEAFF
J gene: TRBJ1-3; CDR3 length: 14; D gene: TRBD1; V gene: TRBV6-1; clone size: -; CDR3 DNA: TGTGCCAGCCTCAGGGGGGCTTCTGGAAACACCATATATTTT; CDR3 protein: CASLRGASGNTIYF
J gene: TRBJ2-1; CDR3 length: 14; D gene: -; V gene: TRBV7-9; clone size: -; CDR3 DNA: TGTGCCAGCAGCCCCCCTCCAGGGCGGAATGAGCAGTTCTTC; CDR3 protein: CASSPPPGRNEQFF
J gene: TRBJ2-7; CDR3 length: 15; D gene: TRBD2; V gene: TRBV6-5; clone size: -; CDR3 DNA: TGTGCCAGCACCATTAATAGCGGGGCCCCCTACGAGCAGTACTTC; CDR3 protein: CASTINSGAPYEQYF
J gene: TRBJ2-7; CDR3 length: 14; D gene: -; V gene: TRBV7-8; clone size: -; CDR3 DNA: TGTGCCAGCAGCTCTCAGACTCCGGACTACGAGCAGTACTTC; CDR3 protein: CASSSQTPDYEQYF
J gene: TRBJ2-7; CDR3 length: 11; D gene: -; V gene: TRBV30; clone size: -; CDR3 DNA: TGTGCCTGGAGTAATCTTTACGAGCAGTACTTC; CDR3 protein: CAWSNLYEQYF
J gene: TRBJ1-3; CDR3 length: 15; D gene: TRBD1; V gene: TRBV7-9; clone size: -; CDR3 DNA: TGTGCCAGCAGCCCGGGACAGGACCCTGGAAACACCATATATTTT; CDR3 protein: CASSPGQDPGNTIYF
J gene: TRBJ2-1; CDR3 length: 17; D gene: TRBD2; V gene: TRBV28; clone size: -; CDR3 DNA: TGTGCCAGCAGTTTGGCTAGCGGGCCTATCTCCTACAATGAGCAGTTCTTC; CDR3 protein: CASSLASGPISYNEQFF
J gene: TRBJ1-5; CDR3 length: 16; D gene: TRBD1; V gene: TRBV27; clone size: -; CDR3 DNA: TGTGCCAGCAGTCACGGGACAGCCGGGAGCAATCAGCCCCAGCATTTT; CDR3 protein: CASSHGTAGSNQPQHF
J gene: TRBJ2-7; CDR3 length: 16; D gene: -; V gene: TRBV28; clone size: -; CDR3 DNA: TGTGCCACGCAGTCTGCGGGGCAGGGCTTTCTTTACGAGCAGTACTTC; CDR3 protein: CATQSAGQGFLYEQYF
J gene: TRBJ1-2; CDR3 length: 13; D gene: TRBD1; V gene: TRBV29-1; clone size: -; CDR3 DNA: TGCAGCGTTCAACAGGGGGCTGAGGTGGGCTACACCTTC; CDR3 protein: CSVQQGAEVGYTF
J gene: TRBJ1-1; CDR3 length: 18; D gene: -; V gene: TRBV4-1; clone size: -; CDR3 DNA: TGCGCCAGCAGCCAACAAAATTCCGAGGGTAGGGTTCACACTGAAGCTTTCTTT; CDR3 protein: CASSQQNSEGRVHTEAFF
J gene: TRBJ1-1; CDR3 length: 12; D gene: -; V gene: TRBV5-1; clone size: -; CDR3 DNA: TGCGCCAGCAGTAACGGGAACACTGAAGCTTTCTTT; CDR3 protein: CASSNGNTEAFF
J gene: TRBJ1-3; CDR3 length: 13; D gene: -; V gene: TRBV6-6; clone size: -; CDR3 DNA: TGTGCCAGCAGTCCAGGGCCTGGAAACACCATATATTTT; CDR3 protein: CASSPGPGNTIYF
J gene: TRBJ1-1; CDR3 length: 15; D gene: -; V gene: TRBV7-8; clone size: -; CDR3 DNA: TGTGCCAGCAGCTTAGGTGTATCAGGGGAGACTGAAGCTTTCTTT; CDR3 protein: CASSLGVSGETEAFF
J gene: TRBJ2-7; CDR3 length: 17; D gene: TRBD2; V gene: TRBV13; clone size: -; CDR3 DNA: TGTGCCAGCAGCTTAGGGGGCGGCGGGGGGTACTCCTACGAGCAGTACTTC; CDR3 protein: CASSLGGGGGYSYEQYF
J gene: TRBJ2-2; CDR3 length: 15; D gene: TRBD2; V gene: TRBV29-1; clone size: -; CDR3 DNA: TGCAGCGTTAGGACTAGCGGGGGGACGGCCGGGGAGCTGTTTTTT; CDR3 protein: CSVRTSGGTAGELFF
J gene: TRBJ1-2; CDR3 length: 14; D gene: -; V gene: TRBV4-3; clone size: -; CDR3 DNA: TGCGCCAGCAGCCAAGTTGCCAGGGGTTCTGGCTACACCTTC; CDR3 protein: CASSQVARGSGYTF
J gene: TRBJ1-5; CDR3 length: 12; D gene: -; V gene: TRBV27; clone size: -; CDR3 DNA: TGTGCCAGCAGTCAACAGGGTCAGCCCCAGCATTTT; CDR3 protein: CASSQQGQPQHF
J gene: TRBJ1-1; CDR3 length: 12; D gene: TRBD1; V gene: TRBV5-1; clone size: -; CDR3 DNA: TGCGCCAGCAGCCCCGGACAGGTTGAAGCTTTCTTT; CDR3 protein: CASSPGQVEAFF